This T cell receptor beta chain was sequenced in a study of shared clonotypes between healthy human individuals. Study conclusions and caveats: The represented genetic and exposure-history diversity was limited by the small number of donors.

Every donor was a Caucasian adult from Nashville, Tennessee. The split of CD4+ cells yielded CD45RA+ naive and CD45RA-negative memory subsets. For this clone: Its target is not known.

This CDR3 has 13 residues. The V gene lost 4 bases and the J gene lost 2 bases, with 8 bases spanning the gap. Germline lookup yields CDR1 MNHNS and CDR2 SASEGT. Genomic DNA belonging to each subset was distributed in equal measure over several immunoSEQ plates. Data came from immunoSEQ multiplex PCR; TCRdb stores just in-frame clones and leaves some out. Seen here are roughly 1,600,000 clones, 97% to 99% observed once, and the top ten hold 0.36%. V gene TRBV6-1 combines with J gene TRBJ2-5, with unresolved D. What was sequenced was naive CD4+ T cells sorted from blood. Regarding subset: CD45RA+ positively selected. This clonotype was sampled from a man aged 25 to 40 in good health. The DNA for the CDR3 is TGTGCCAGCAGTGTCGTGGGGCAAGAGACCCAGTACTTC. Protein product: CASSVVGQETQYF.